Listed here are 22 T cell receptor beta chains from one sample, sequenced in a study of CD8 T cells in Susac syndrome. The authors reverse transcribed roughly 0.5 to 1 ug RNA with random hexamers. TCRdb called the immunoSEQ multiplex PCR reads again in MiXCR, with one record for every CDR3 protein. The sample carries about 200,000 distinct CDR3 sequences, 85% to 95% recorded once. The sample comprised CD4+ T cells from PBMCs. The receptors come from a human donor in good health.

This chain uses TRBV18 with TRBJ2-7; 7 bases match TRBD1. CDR3 length: 16 amino acids. Looked up from germline, CDR1 is KGHSH and CDR2 is LQKENI. J gave up 4 bases and V 3 bases, and 12 bases lay outside the gene matches. In DNA, the CDR3 is TGTGCCAGCTCACCGTACACGGGACAGCTCAATTACGAGCAGTACTTC. It specifies CASSPYTGQLNYEQYF.

The chain recombines TRBV15 with TRBJ2-7; D gene unclear. The V gene lost 4 bases and the J gene lost 3 bases, with 13 bases spanning the gap. Germline CDR1 LNHNV, CDR2 YYDKDF (reference sequence). The length of the CDR3 is 14 residues. CDR3 sequence: CATSIGGDGYEQYF. The CDR3 nucleotides are TGTGCCACCAGCATAGGTGGGGATGGCTACGAGCAGTACTTC.

The CDR3 DNA follows: TGCAGTGCTGAATCAGGGACAGGCTATGGCTACACCTTC. This encodes CSAESGTGYGYTF. The V call is TRBV20-1, the J call TRBJ1-2, with 8 bases that match TRBD1. The CDR3 extends over 13 amino acids. Germline V gene data show CDR1 as DFQATT and CDR2 as SNEGSKA (reference sequence). J gave up 4 bases and V 5 bases, and 6 bases lay outside the gene matches.

J is TRBJ2-3 and V is TRBV7-9; TRBD2 is a possible D gene (6 bases). V lost 4 bases and J lost 0, with 20 bases in between. Per germline, CDR1 SEHNR and CDR2 FQNEAQ (reference sequence). This CDR3 has 18 amino acids. CDR3 sequence reads: CASSSRDSPKASTDTQYF. The CDR3, as DNA: TGTGCCAGCAGCTCCCGGGACTCCCCTAAGGCTAGCACAGATACGCAGTATTTT.

The V gene is TRBV29-1, the J gene TRBJ2-4; 7 nucleotides agree with TRBD1. Trimming at V came to 7 bases and at J to 7 bases, leaving 7 bases not matched to a gene. Germline V gene data show CDR1 as SQVTM and CDR2 as ANQGSEA. The CDR3 contains 12 residues. CDR3 DNA: TGCAGCGCCCGACAGGGAACGAACATTCAGTACTTC. Residues: CSARQGTNIQYF.

The V call is TRBV27, the J call TRBJ2-5; D is uncertain. The CDR3 length is 13 residues. Germline V gene sequence: CDR1 MNHEY, CDR2 SMNVEV (reference sequence). V was trimmed by 0 bases and J by 7 bases, leaving 9 bases between them. As DNA, the CDR3 is TGTGCCAGCAGTTTATCCTCCTTCGTGACCCAGTACTTC. It translates to CASSLSSFVTQYF.

This clonotype was counted once. The chain has TRBV15 and TRBJ2-7; D is undetermined. Between the trimmed V and J ends, which lost 0 bases and 7 bases, there was a span of 10 bases. The CDR3 has 13 amino acids. Germline CDR1 LNHNV, CDR2 YYDKDF (reference sequence). DNA of the CDR3: TGTGCCACCAGCAGAGACCATAGTGGGGAGCAGTACGTC. Residues: CATSRDHSGEQYV.

This chain connects TRBV20-1 to TRBJ2-3; tentatively, D is TRBD2 (5 bases). The CDR3 contains 13 residues. The V gene lost 6 bases and the J gene lost 3 bases, with 13 bases spanning the gap. Looked up from germline, CDR1 is DFQATT and CDR2 is SNEGSKA (reference sequence). CDR3 loop: CSAPRGVTDTQYF. The CDR3 DNA is TGCAGTGCCCCACGGGGAGTTACAGATACGCAGTATTTT.

The rearrangement links TRBV12-3 or TRBV12-4 to TRBJ1-2; D might be TRBD1 (5 bases). The V gene lost 0 bases and the J gene lost 6 bases, with 8 bases spanning the gap. The CDR3 covers 13 residues. DNA for the CDR3: TGTGCCAGCAGTTTAGCGGGGACGGATGGCTACACCTTC. Its protein is CASSLAGTDGYTF.

V gene TRBV29-1 combines with J gene TRBJ2-4, with 9 nucleotides matching TRBD1. V lost 8 bases, J lost 10 bases, and 6 bases stayed unmatched. The CDR3 runs 11 residues. The germline gives CDR1 SQVTM, CDR2 ANQGSEA. The CDR3 loop reads CSLWTGAIQYF. Written as DNA, the CDR3 is TGCAGCTTGTGGACAGGGGCGATTCAGTACTTC.

The chain is built from TRBV7-3 and TRBJ2-2; no clear D gene. V was trimmed by 4 bases and J by 5 bases, leaving 11 bases between them. This CDR3 is built from 14 residues. Germline CDR1 SGHTA, CDR2 FQGTGA. CDR3 DNA sequence: TGTGCCAGCAGCTGGGCCAGTGGTACCGGGGAGCTGTTTTTT. This gives the protein CASSWASGTGELFF.

V gene TRBV20-1 combines with J gene TRBJ2-7; D uncertain. V was clipped by 0 bases and J by 2 bases, with 14 bases between them. The germline V gene has CDR1 DFQATT and CDR2 SNEGSKA (reference sequence). The CDR3 has 15 residues. The CDR3 coding sequence is TGCAGTGCTAGAGATAGTGGGTCCGGCGCCTACGAGCAGTACTTC. This gives the protein CSARDSGSGAYEQYF.

The chain uses TRBV14 and TRBJ2-3; D perhaps matches TRBD2 (6 bases). V was pared by 2 bases and J by 3 bases, with 12 bases between. CDR3 length equals 15 residues. Germline CDR1 reads SGHDN; CDR2 reads FVKESK. CDR3 residues: CASSQQVGRTDTQYF. For the CDR3, the DNA is TGTGCCAGCAGCCAACAGGTTGGGAGGACAGATACGCAGTATTTT.

The V gene is TRBV12-5, the J gene TRBJ2-1; D is uncertain. The germline CDR1 and CDR2 sequences are LGHNT and FRNRAP. V lost 6 bases and J 0 bases, leaving 9 bases between the germline ends. The CDR3 loop spans 14 amino acids. As DNA, the CDR3 is TGTGCTAGTGGGCCTCCCGGCTCCTACAATGAGCAGTTCTTC. Translated, it gives CASGPPGSYNEQFF.

This sequence joins TRBV20-1 and TRBJ2-3, with D hard to call. The V end lost 1 base, the J end lost 2 bases, and 7 bases lay between the germline ends. Germline V gene data show CDR1 as DFQATT and CDR2 as SNEGSKA (reference sequence). The CDR3 is 13 amino acids. The CDR3 nucleotides read TGCAGTGCTAGAGCGGGCGTCACAGATACGCAGTATTTT. Encoded protein: CSARAGVTDTQYF.

The V call is TRBV28, the J call TRBJ2-1, with D perhaps assigned TRBD1 or TRBD2 (5 bases each). The CDR3 sequence is 17 residues long. The germline V gene encodes CDR1 MDHEN and CDR2 SYDVKM. V was pared by 5 bases and J by 4 bases, with 21 bases between. The CDR3 DNA reads as TGTGCCAGCAGTCCCCTAAAATTACGGGACGGATACAATGAGCAGTTCTTC. It specifies CASSPLKLRDGYNEQFF.

The chain couples TRBV29-1 to TRBJ1-2, with 9 bases identical to TRBD1. J lost 6 bases, V lost 5 bases, and 4 bases had no gene match. The CDR3 has 12 residues. Germline V gene lookup returns CDR1 SQVTM and CDR2 ANQGSEA. CDR3 DNA sequence: TGCAGCGTTCCGGGACAGGGCGATGGCTACACCTTC. Residues: CSVPGQGDGYTF.

This clonotype has only one observation. The genes are TRBV20-1 and TRBJ2-5; D is unclear. This CDR3 spans 16 amino acids. Trimming took off 4 bases at V and 4 bases at J, with 22 bases between the two ends. The germline V gene encodes CDR1 DFQATT and CDR2 SNEGSKA (reference sequence). The CDR3 sequence is CSATRTEIQTRETQYF. CDR3 DNA: TGCAGTGCTACGAGAACCGAAATTCAAACGAGAGAGACCCAGTACTTC.

The rearrangement uses TRBV9 and TRBJ2-5; no clear D. Per the germline V gene, CDR1 is SGDLS and CDR2 is YYNGEE. CDR3 size: 15 residues. Between the trimmed V and J ends, which lost 0 bases and 3 bases, there was a span of 12 bases. The CDR3 sequence: CASSVDRATKETQYF. CDR3 nucleotides: TGTGCCAGCAGCGTAGATCGGGCCACTAAAGAGACCCAGTACTTC.

The V and J genes are TRBV28 and TRBJ2-2; D is ambiguous. V was clipped by 7 bases and J by 1 base, with 7 bases between them. Germline values: CDR1 MDHEN, CDR2 SYDVKM. The CDR3 is made up of 13 amino acids. The CDR3 protein is CASILGNTGELFF. CDR3 DNA: TGTGCCAGCATCCTTGGGAACACCGGGGAGCTGTTTTTT.

The chain uses TRBV19 and TRBJ2-2; TRBD1 is a possible D gene (7 bases). From germline, CDR1 is LNHDA and CDR2 SQIVND (reference sequence). This CDR3 has 14 amino acids. The ends were cut back, 3 bases at V and 7 bases at J, with 12 bases in the middle. As DNA, the CDR3 is TGTGCCAGTAGTATCGGAGGGGGCAACGGGGAGCTGTTTTTT. It is translated as CASSIGGGNGELFF.

The chain joins TRBV11-2 to TRBJ2-1; possible D gene TRBD2, 5 bases. From germline, CDR1 is SGHAT and CDR2 FQNNGV. This CDR3 is built from 15 residues. Trimming left V 5 bases short and J 4 bases short, with 15 bases between. DNA for the CDR3: TGTGCCAGCAGCCCCGGGCTAGCTTTTTACAATGAGCAGTTCTTC. It translates to CASSPGLAFYNEQFF.